The clone carrying this T cell receptor (beta chain) was picked up a small number of times. Authors' analysis steps: Reference gene primer amplification gave estimated nucleated cell counts. Method: immunoSEQ multiplex PCR; TCRdb's copy keeps in-frame clones and lacks some. For V, J and clone size, that table is used; D and trimming come from the DNA. This sample has just over 60,000 clones, with 80% to 85% found just once. The source of the sample is a study of blood T cell repertoires in COVID-19. Study-level information: PBMCs, B-cell-depleted T cells, or T cells were the source of the cDNA or gDNA that made up the material.

The germline CDR1 and CDR2 sequences are SGHVS and FQNEAQ. This CDR3 has 14 amino acids. V lost 4 bases and J lost 0; bases outside the gene matches: 2. This chain connects TRBV7-8 to TRBJ2-5; the match to TRBD1 covers 7 bases. The sequenced material came from peripheral blood. This TCR came from a man aged 25 to 40 with COVID-19, enrolled during active disease. CDR3 DNA sequence: TGTGCCAGCAGCTCCGGACAGGACCAAGAGACCCAGTACTTC. This translates into CASSSGQDQETQYF. Full variable domain (missing parts from reference TRBV7-8 and TRBJ2-5): GAGVSQSPRYKVAKRGQDVALRCDPISGHVSLFWYQQALGQGPEFLTYFQNEAQLDKSGLPSDRFFAERPEGSVSTLKIQRTQQEDSAVYLCASSSGQDQETQYFGPGTRLLVL.